Shown below are 10 T cell receptor beta chains from a single sample sequenced in a study of T cells in Graves' hyperthyroidism and ophthalmopathy (dated by TCRdb to about 2019). The library was generated by multiplex PCR. Sequencing relied on an Illumina HiSeq 2000. The TCR beta CDR3 regions were amplified from RNA transcripts. For the first round of RT-PCR on the TCR CDR3, the HTBI primer set was used together with the Qiagen OneStep RT-PCR kit. The public reads were reprocessed in TCRdb via fastp at Q25 and MiXCR, keeping in-frame beta chains. Rows matching on CDR3 protein sequence are summarized as one entry with the most common DNA and genes. The sample records roughly 360,000 distinct CDR3 sequences, approximately 15% of which are singletons. The ten largest make up under 25% of the sample. Sequencing was done on a sample of blood. The receptors stem from a man aged 25 to 40 with Graves' hyperthyroidism that later progressed to Graves' ophthalmopathy.

This clonotype was detected ten times or more. The rearrangement links TRBV28 to TRBJ1-2; D uncertain. The germline V and J ends were trimmed by 5 bases and 5 bases, with 12 bases remaining between them. The CDR3 has 13 amino acids. Per germline, CDR1 MDHEN and CDR2 SYDVKM. CDR3 in DNA: TGTGCCAGCAGTCCCCCTCCCCCTTATGGCTACACCTTC. This encodes CASSPPPPYGYTF.

This clonotype was detected only a few times. The V and J genes are TRBV28 and TRBJ2-6, with TRBD2 matching over 7 bases. Per the germline V gene, CDR1 is MDHEN and CDR2 is SYDVKM. This CDR3 spans 17 amino acids. J was trimmed by 1 base and V by 6 bases; bases with no gene match: 9. CDR3: CASSATWGGSGANVLTF. DNA of the CDR3: TGTGCCAGCAGCGCTACTTGGGGGGGTTCTGGGGCCAACGTCCTGACTTTC.

The sample holds many counts of this clonotype. The genes are TRBV10-1 and TRBJ1-6; D is uncertain. CDR1 and CDR2 (germline): WNHNN, SYGVQD (reference sequence). Trimming stripped 3 bases from V and 5 bases from J, with 5 bases between. The CDR3 sequence is 13 residues long. DNA of the CDR3: TGCGCCAGCAGTGAAGGACATAATTCACCCCTCCACTTT. It encodes CASSEGHNSPLHF.

The CDR3, as DNA: TGTGCCAGCAGCTTATTTAGAAGGGGTACGCAGTATTTT. Protein: CASSLFRRGTQYF. The chain combines TRBV7-6 with TRBJ2-3; D is perhaps TRBD1 (5 bases). V shed 2 bases and J shed 8 bases, with 11 bases lying between them. There are 13 residues in the CDR3. CDR1 SGHVS and CDR2 FNYEAQ come from the germline V gene.

The sample holds many counts of this clonotype. V is TRBV7-8 and J is TRBJ1-5; D uncertain. This CDR3 is built from 14 residues. The germline V gene has CDR1 SGHVS and CDR2 FQNEAQ. Trimming cost V 2 bases and J 5 bases, with 10 bases left between them. The DNA of the CDR3 is TGTGCCAGCAGCTTACATCAGTTAGATCAGCCCCAGCATTTT. This encodes CASSLHQLDQPQHF.

This clonotype has ten or more counts. The gene calls are TRBV6-6 and TRBJ2-2; D gene uncertain. The V end was cut by 2 bases, the J end by 4 bases, with 8 bases between. The CDR3 length is 14 residues. Germline CDR1 is MNHNY and CDR2 is SVGAGI (reference sequence). The CDR3 spells CASSYPDLTGELFF. The CDR3 DNA sequence: TGTGCCAGCAGTTACCCGGACCTCACCGGGGAGCTGTTTTTT.

This clonotype has a handful of counts. V and J are TRBV5-1 and TRBJ2-5; D perhaps matches TRBD2 (5 bases). This CDR3 is 14 amino acids long. The ends were cut back, 6 bases at V and 2 bases at J, with 14 bases in the middle. In germline, CDR1 is SGHRS, CDR2 YFSETQ. The CDR3 loop is CASTQRGGQETQYF. The CDR3, as DNA: TGCGCCAGCACCCAACGGGGTGGTCAAGAGACCCAGTACTTC.

This clonotype has a count of ten or more. The genes are TRBV27 and TRBJ1-3, with D uncertain. V was clipped by 0 bases and J by 4 bases, with 16 bases between them. CDR3 length: 17 residues. CDR1 and CDR2 (germline): MNHEY, SMNVEV (reference sequence). CDR3: CASSLSGGPQRGNTIYF. The CDR3 nucleotides read TGTGCCAGCAGTTTATCGGGAGGGCCCCAGAGGGGAAACACCATATATTTT.

This clonotype has just a few counts. The CDR3 sequence: CASSRIRGGSYNEQFF. The CDR3 DNA sequence: TGTGCCAGCAGTCGTATCAGGGGGGGCTCCTACAATGAGCAGTTCTTC. The rearrangement joins TRBV14 to TRBJ2-1; D may be TRBD1 or TRBD2 (7 bases each). The CDR3 is made up of 16 amino acids. The V end was cut by 6 bases, the J end by 0 bases, with 15 bases between. The germline gives CDR1 SGHDN, CDR2 FVKESK.

At least ten counts were recorded for this clonotype. This rearrangement joins TRBV7-2 to TRBJ2-7, with D maybe TRBD2 (6 bases). V lost 2 bases, J lost 4 bases, and 18 bases lay in between. The CDR3 covers 16 residues. From germline, CDR1 is SGHTA and CDR2 FQGNSA. The chain's CDR3 is CASSLRSGGGRYEQYF. CDR3 bases: TGTGCCAGCAGCTTAAGGAGCGGTGGAGGGAGGTACGAGCAGTACTTC. Drawing the rest from reference TRBV7-2 and TRBJ2-7, the complete variable domain is GAGVSQSPSNKVTEKGKDVELRCDPISGHTALYWYRQSLGQGLEFLIYFQGNSAPDKSGLPSDRFSAERTGGSVSTLTIQRTQQEDSAVYLCASSLRSGGGRYEQYFGPGTRLTVT.